One sample yielded the 3 T cell receptor beta chains listed below, sequenced in a study of T cell changes during pregnancy in multiple sclerosis. The table came from immunoSEQ multiplex PCR; TCRdb's copy has only in-frame clones and leaves some out. The sample has more than 35,000 clones; around nine tenths are singletons. The specimen comprised CD8+ T cells from peripheral blood mononuclear cells, sampled in the third trimester of pregnancy. The receptor set was obtained from a female donor with multiple sclerosis, enrolled in a pregnancy study.

As DNA, the CDR3 is TGTGCCAGTAGGGACAGGGGTGATGGCTACACCTTC. Protein product: CASRDRGDGYTF. V and J are TRBV19 and TRBJ1-2; 9 nucleotides line up with TRBD1. This CDR3 has 12 amino acids. Germline CDR1 is LNHDA and CDR2 is SQIVND (reference sequence). The V gene end was trimmed by 6 bases and the J gene end by 6 bases; junction bases not matched to a gene: 2.

The CDR3 DNA is TGTGCCAGTACCGCAGGGACAGGGCTCTACAATGAGCAGTTCTTC. Protein: CASTAGTGLYNEQFF. J is TRBJ2-1 and V is TRBV19; 9 nucleotides line up with TRBD1. Germline loops: CDR1 LNHDA, CDR2 SQIVND (reference sequence). V gave up 7 bases and J gave up 3 bases; unmatched junction bases: 7. The CDR3 totals 15 residues.

The chain is built from TRBV4-3 and TRBJ2-2; no definite D call. Trimming shortened V by 4 bases and J by 3 bases, and 15 bases separated the two germline ends. Looked up from germline, CDR1 is LGHNA and CDR2 is YSLEER. The CDR3 has 16 residues. In DNA, the CDR3 is TGCGCCAGCAGCCCATCCCTAGGCATCTACACCGGGGAGCTGTTTTTT. It encodes CASSPSLGIYTGELFF.